The rows below give T cell receptor beta chains drawn from one sample of a study of shared clonotypes between healthy human individuals. Sequenced by immunoSEQ multiplex PCR; TCRdb stores in-frame clones only, minus some. Of 2 million to 2.5 million clones detected, roughly 93% appear once; the ten largest clones hold approximately 0.37%. Sample: naive CD4+ T cells from PBMCs. The origin of the receptors is a young man in good health. Some clones in this sample may be carry-over from other donors' samples. Each CDR3 is given with its conserved first and last residue. Each record gives: J gene, CDR3 length, D gene, V gene, CDR3 protein, CDR3 DNA. D genes are given only for firm matches.

J gene: TRBJ1-3; CDR3 length: 14; D gene: TRBD1; V gene: TRBV28; CDR3 protein: CASRVQGGGNTIYF; CDR3 DNA: TGTGCCAGCAGAGTACAGGGGGGGGGAAACACCATATATTTT
J gene: TRBJ1-3; CDR3 length: 14; D gene: -; V gene: TRBV30; CDR3 protein: CAWGPGSSGNTIYF; CDR3 DNA: TGTGCCTGGGGCCCGGGGTCCTCTGGAAACACCATATATTTT
J gene: TRBJ2-3; CDR3 length: 15; D gene: -; V gene: TRBV30; CDR3 protein: CAWSVGAGITDTQYF; CDR3 DNA: TGTGCCTGGAGTGTAGGGGCAGGAATCACAGATACGCAGTATTTT
J gene: TRBJ2-3; CDR3 length: 12; D gene: -; V gene: TRBV5-4; CDR3 protein: CASSLVTDTQYF; CDR3 DNA: TGTGCCAGCAGCTTAGTAACAGATACGCAGTATTTT
J gene: TRBJ1-5; CDR3 length: 15; D gene: TRBD1; V gene: TRBV5-1; CDR3 protein: CASSLMGQGPQPQHF; CDR3 DNA: TGCGCCAGCAGCTTGATGGGACAGGGTCCTCAGCCCCAGCATTTT
J gene: TRBJ2-2; CDR3 length: 14; D gene: -; V gene: TRBV28; CDR3 protein: CASSFLRNTGELFF; CDR3 DNA: TGTGCCAGCAGTTTTTTGAGGAACACCGGGGAGCTGTTTTTT
J gene: TRBJ1-1; CDR3 length: 16; D gene: TRBD1; V gene: TRBV6-1; CDR3 protein: CASSGQGVVGGTEAFF; CDR3 DNA: TGTGCCAGCAGTGGACAGGGGGTAGTAGGAGGCACTGAAGCTTTCTTT
J gene: TRBJ1-5; CDR3 length: 16; D gene: TRBD1; V gene: TRBV6-1; CDR3 protein: CASSGTGTGGNQPQHF; CDR3 DNA: TGTGCCAGCAGTGGAACCGGGACAGGGGGCAATCAGCCCCAGCATTTT
J gene: TRBJ1-1; CDR3 length: 11; D gene: -; V gene: TRBV2; CDR3 protein: CASRENTEAFF; CDR3 DNA: TGTGCCAGCAGGGAGAACACTGAAGCTTTCTTT
J gene: TRBJ2-3; CDR3 length: 14; D gene: TRBD2; V gene: TRBV29-1; CDR3 protein: CSVVGGDNTDTQYF; CDR3 DNA: TGCAGCGTTGTGGGGGGGGATAACACAGATACGCAGTATTTT
J gene: TRBJ2-2; CDR3 length: 16; D gene: -; V gene: TRBV27; CDR3 protein: CASSSSGVANTGELFF; CDR3 DNA: TGTGCCAGCAGCTCCAGCGGAGTTGCGAACACCGGGGAGCTGTTTTTT
J gene: TRBJ1-2; CDR3 length: 13; D gene: -; V gene: TRBV11-2; CDR3 protein: CASSLSHGYGYTF; CDR3 DNA: TGTGCCAGCAGCTTGTCCCACGGCTATGGCTACACCTTC
J gene: TRBJ2-7; CDR3 length: 14; D gene: TRBD1; V gene: TRBV5-1; CDR3 protein: CASSAGTASYEQYF; CDR3 DNA: TGCGCCAGCAGCGCCGGGACAGCCTCCTACGAGCAGTACTTC
J gene: TRBJ2-7; CDR3 length: 15; D gene: TRBD1; V gene: TRBV6-1; CDR3 protein: CASRFSGQGPYEQYF; CDR3 DNA: TGTGCCAGCAGATTTTCGGGACAGGGGCCCTACGAGCAGTACTTC
J gene: TRBJ2-2; CDR3 length: 12; D gene: -; V gene: TRBV7-8; CDR3 protein: CASSPDTGELFF; CDR3 DNA: TGTGCCAGCAGCCCGGACACCGGGGAGCTGTTTTTT
J gene: TRBJ1-1; CDR3 length: 12; D gene: -; V gene: TRBV7-8; CDR3 protein: CASSFTNTEAFF; CDR3 DNA: TGTGCCAGCAGCTTCACAAACACTGAAGCTTTCTTT
J gene: TRBJ1-1; CDR3 length: 15; D gene: -; V gene: TRBV18; CDR3 protein: CASSPPEGKYTEAFF; CDR3 DNA: TGTGCCAGCTCACCACCGGAGGGAAAGTACACTGAAGCTTTCTTT
J gene: TRBJ2-1; CDR3 length: 16; D gene: TRBD2; V gene: TRBV6-6; CDR3 protein: CASSSGTSGRNNEQFF; CDR3 DNA: TGTGCCAGCAGTTCGGGGACTAGCGGGAGGAACAATGAGCAGTTCTTC
J gene: TRBJ1-5; CDR3 length: 13; D gene: -; V gene: TRBV9; CDR3 protein: CASSVEESQPQHF; CDR3 DNA: TGTGCCAGCAGCGTCGAGGAAAGTCAGCCCCAGCATTTT
J gene: TRBJ1-2; CDR3 length: 14; D gene: -; V gene: TRBV4-3; CDR3 protein: CASSHQTENYGYTF; CDR3 DNA: TGCGCCAGCAGCCACCAGACAGAGAACTATGGCTACACCTTC
J gene: TRBJ2-3; CDR3 length: 15; D gene: -; V gene: TRBV5-1; CDR3 protein: CASRPPSGPTDTQYF; CDR3 DNA: TGCGCCAGCAGACCCCCTAGTGGTCCCACAGATACGCAGTATTTT
J gene: TRBJ1-5; CDR3 length: 15; D gene: TRBD1; V gene: TRBV27; CDR3 protein: CASSPAGTGFQPQHF; CDR3 DNA: TGTGCCAGCAGTCCCGCCGGGACAGGGTTTCAGCCCCAGCATTTT
J gene: TRBJ2-1; CDR3 length: 15; D gene: TRBD2; V gene: TRBV11-1; CDR3 protein: CASSHSSGSSDEQFF; CDR3 DNA: TGTGCCAGCAGCCACTCCAGCGGGAGTAGCGATGAGCAGTTCTTC
J gene: TRBJ1-2; CDR3 length: 13; D gene: TRBD1; V gene: TRBV5-1; CDR3 protein: CASSLQGTDGYTF; CDR3 DNA: TGCGCCAGCAGCTTGCAAGGGACAGATGGCTACACCTTC
J gene: TRBJ1-2; CDR3 length: 13; D gene: TRBD1; V gene: TRBV27; CDR3 protein: CASRGQSAYGYTF; CDR3 DNA: TGTGCCAGCAGGGGACAGTCAGCCTATGGCTACACCTTC
J gene: TRBJ2-3; CDR3 length: 16; D gene: TRBD2; V gene: TRBV19; CDR3 protein: CASSWRELFWADTQYF; CDR3 DNA: TGTGCCAGTAGTTGGCGGGAGTTATTTTGGGCAGATACGCAGTATTTT